This TCR beta chain was obtained from a study of blood T cell repertoires in COVID-19. Study summary: The analysed material was cDNA or gDNA that came from T cells, B-cell-depleted T cells, or PBMCs.

Original processing notes: Nucleated cell number was recorded as an estimate derived from reference gene primer amplification. Libraries were prepared by immunoSEQ multiplex PCR; TCRdb keeps only in-frame clonotypes and omits some of them. That table furnishes V, J and clone size, whereas the DNA furnished D and trimming. There are 150,000 to 160,000 clones in the sample; roughly four fifths occur only once, and under 2% lies in the top ten. The CDR3 is 14 amino acids. V was trimmed by 0 bases and J by 5 bases, leaving 11 bases between them. Looked up from germline, CDR1 is SGHRS and CDR2 is YFSETQ. The sequencing sample was made of peripheral blood. This TCR was recovered from a man at least 80 years old with acute or convalescent COVID-19. V usage is TRBV5-1 and J usage is TRBJ2-5; no clear D. CDR3: CASSLAREAETQYF. In DNA, the CDR3 is TGCGCCAGCAGCTTGGCTCGCGAAGCGGAGACCCAGTACTTC. The variable domain in full, with the rest retrieved from reference TRBV5-1 and TRBJ2-5, is KAGVTQTPRYLIKTRGQQVTLSCSPISGHRSVSWYQQTPGQGLQFLFEYFSETQRNKGNFPGRFSGRQFSNSRSEMNVSTLELGDSALYLCASSLAREAETQYFGPGTRLLVL.